The source of this T cell receptor beta chain is a study of cytomegalovirus exposure and HLA in healthy donors. Study results and limitations: Accurate prediction of most subjects' HLA-A and HLA-B alleles from TCR beta sequences was reported. Earlier results showed most TCR beta V segments being productive about 90% or about 30% of the time. Investigators reported about 160 TCR beta chains as tied to cytomegalovirus. Later on, a genetic analysis was performed. It linked a missense variant in DCLRE1C with V- and J-gene trimming of TCR beta.

The trim removed 0 bases at V and 0 bases at J, leaving 6 bases unmatched. CDR1 is SGDLS and CDR2 is YYNGEE in the germline V gene. The CDR3 runs 17 residues. Use of 60 Vbeta and 13 Jbeta primers characterized the PCR. TCRdb's table, derived via immunoSEQ multiplex PCR, lists solely in-frame clones and lacks some. Altogether around 91,000 clones are present, 64% being singletons, with the ten largest covering roughly 3%. Points on this clone: Its antigen is still unknown.

The sequence derives from a man in his 60s in good health and CMV-seronegative. The sample comprised PBMCs. The chain combines TRBV9 with TRBJ2-3, with 8 bases matching TRBD2. The DNA of the CDR3 is TGTGCCAGCAGCGTAGTTGGGTCGGGGGGGAGCACAGATACGCAGTATTTT. Amino acid sequence: CASSVVGSGGSTDTQYF.